The 30 T cell receptor beta chains below all came from one sample that was sequenced in a study of long-term antiretroviral therapy in people with HIV. It was version v3.0 of the immunoSEQ assay that was run at survey level. Assay used: immunoSEQ multiplex PCR; TCRdb lists only in-frame clones, some missing. Here the sample spans 20,000 or so clones, over 60% being singletons. The material was unsorted PBMCs, obtained 0.5 years before starting antiretroviral therapy. Receptors were obtained from a woman between 50 and 59 years old with HIV.

V usage is TRBV6-1 and J usage is TRBJ2-5, with D tentatively TRBD1 (5 bases). Deletions cut 2 bases from V and 5 bases from J, with 18 bases between. The CDR3 extends over 16 amino acids. Looked up from germline, CDR1 is MNHNS and CDR2 is SASEGT. DNA of the CDR3: TGTGCCAGCAGTGAACATGGTGGCAGGGTGGCGGAGACCCAGTACTTC. Residues: CASSEHGGRVAETQYF.

The chain combines TRBV11-2 with TRBJ2-7, with D hard to call. The CDR3 sequence is 11 residues long. Looked up from germline, CDR1 is SGHAT and CDR2 is FQNNGV. V lost 4 bases to trimming and J lost 6 bases, with 7 bases between them. The CDR3 DNA reads TGTGCCAGCAGCTCACACAGCGAGCAGTACTTC. Its protein product is CASSSHSEQYF.

The J gene is TRBJ2-4, the V gene TRBV4-1, with 9 bases aligning to TRBD1. Germline loops: CDR1 MGHRA, CDR2 YSYEKL. The length of the CDR3 is 17 residues. Trimming took 4 bases from V and 0 from J; bases not matched to a gene: 7. CDR3 DNA sequence: TGCGCCAGCAGCCTTAGGGACAGGGAGCTAGCCAAAAACATTCAGTACTTC. Protein: CASSLRDRELAKNIQYF.

CDR3 DNA: TGTGCCAGCAGCTTGAGGCTAGCGGGGGCAGAGACCCAGTACTTC. Translation gives CASSLRLAGAETQYF. This chain uses TRBV13 with TRBJ2-5; 10 bases match TRBD2. Losses at the gene ends were 3 bases for V and 4 bases for J; bases not matched to a gene: 5. In germline, CDR1 is PRHDT, CDR2 FYEKMQ (reference sequence). CDR3 length: 15 amino acids.

In this sample, this clone turned up a few times. The chain is built from TRBV9 and TRBJ1-5; D is uncertain. This CDR3 comprises 15 residues. In germline, CDR1 is SGDLS, CDR2 YYNGEE. Trimming shortened V by 0 bases and J by 0 bases, and 7 bases separated the two germline ends. CDR3 DNA: TGTGCCAGCAGCGTAGGCGGGTATAGCAATCAGCCCCAGCATTTT. Amino acids: CASSVGGYSNQPQHF.

The J gene is TRBJ2-7, the V gene TRBV27, with a tentative D call TRBD1 (5 bases). Germline CDR1 is MNHEY and CDR2 is SMNVEV (reference sequence). V was clipped by 7 bases and J by 1 base, with 20 bases between them. The CDR3 consists of 16 residues. The chain's CDR3 is CASNKIEIGASYEQYV. Written as DNA, the CDR3 is TGTGCCAGCAACAAGATAGAGATTGGGGCATCCTACGAGCAGTACGTC.

The chain couples TRBV27 to TRBJ2-1, with D hard to call. Trimming took off 2 bases at V and 5 bases at J, with 10 bases between the two ends. This CDR3 is 14 amino acids long. Germline V CDR1 and CDR2: MNHEY, SMNVEV (reference sequence). The CDR3 here is CASSLGAGHNEQFF. For the CDR3, the DNA is TGTGCCAGCAGTTTAGGCGCCGGCCACAATGAGCAGTTCTTC.

By share, this clone ranks as medium-sized (0.01 to 0.1%). The CDR3 reads CASTQGIGNTEAFF. The CDR3 nucleotides read TGTGCCAGTACACAGGGGATTGGGAACACTGAAGCTTTCTTT. This chain uses TRBV10-3 with TRBJ1-1, with TRBD1 matching over 7 bases. This CDR3 has 14 residues. V gave up 10 bases and J gave up 1 base; unmatched junction bases: 9. Germline assignment: CDR1 ENHRY and CDR2 SYGVKD.

The rearrangement joins TRBV18 to TRBJ2-5; 10 bases line up with TRBD2. The CDR3 sequence is 16 residues long. Per germline, CDR1 KGHSH and CDR2 LQKENI. Trimming removed 1 base from V and 5 bases from J; junction bases left unmatched: 7. For the CDR3, the DNA is TGTGCCAGCTCACCACAGAGCGGGGGGGCCCTGGAGACCCAGTACTTC. Its protein product is CASSPQSGGALETQYF.

The chain couples TRBV18 to TRBJ2-7; a weak D match, TRBD1 (6 bases). The V and J ends lost 5 bases and 4 bases respectively, with 21 bases between them. The CDR3 length is 16 residues. Per germline, CDR1 KGHSH and CDR2 LQKENI. The CDR3 reads CASSSYRASSLYEQYF. The CDR3 nucleotides read TGTGCCAGCTCATCTTACAGGGCCTCTTCTCTTTACGAGCAGTACTTC.

This rearrangement joins TRBV27 to TRBJ2-3; 10 bases match TRBD2. Trimming removed 5 bases from V and 7 bases from J; junction bases left unmatched: 12. The CDR3 is 16 residues long. The germline gives CDR1 MNHEY, CDR2 SMNVEV (reference sequence). Written as DNA, the CDR3 is TGTGCCAGCAGTCCCGGGGAGGGGACTAGCGACTATACGCAGTATTTT. As protein: CASSPGEGTSDYTQYF.

The chain recombines TRBV19 with TRBJ2-5; TRBD1 aligns across 7 bases. Germline trimming cut 4 bases from V and 0 bases from J; bases unmatched to any gene: 2. CDR1 and CDR2 (germline): LNHDA, SQIVND (reference sequence). The CDR3 is 14 residues long. DNA for the CDR3: TGTGCCAGTAGTAGTGACAGGGACCAAGAGACCCAGTACTTC. Translated, it gives CASSSDRDQETQYF.

The chain joins TRBV19 to TRBJ2-2, with 8 nucleotides matching TRBD1. The CDR3 consists of 16 residues. The trim removed 4 bases at V and 0 bases at J, leaving 4 bases unmatched. The germline CDR1 and CDR2 sequences are LNHDA and SQIVND (reference sequence). The chain's CDR3 is CASSNRGFANTGELFF. DNA of the CDR3: TGTGCCAGTAGTAACAGGGGGTTCGCGAACACCGGGGAGCTGTTTTTT.

This chain connects TRBV12-5 to TRBJ1-4, with no clear D. CDR3 length: 17 amino acids. CDR1 and CDR2 (germline): LGHNT, FRNRAP. V was cut by 1 base and J by 5 bases, with 17 bases left in between. The chain's CDR3 is CASGLATGQGVNEKLFF. The CDR3 nucleotides read TGTGCTAGTGGTTTGGCTACGGGTCAAGGCGTCAATGAAAAACTGTTTTTT.

The chain couples TRBV6-5 to TRBJ1-2, with TRBD1 identical over 10 bases. The CDR3 totals 15 residues. Looked up from germline, CDR1 is MNHEY and CDR2 is SVGAGI. Trimming removed 1 base from V and 5 bases from J; junction bases left unmatched: 4. The CDR3: CASSYWTGGEYGYTF. For the CDR3, the DNA is TGTGCCAGCAGTTACTGGACAGGGGGGGAGTATGGCTACACCTTC.

This clone has only one observation. The chain links TRBV5-6 to TRBJ1-2; 7 nucleotides agree with TRBD1. Unmatched junction bases numbered 10, after V lost 4 bases and J lost 4 bases. The CDR3 covers 15 residues. Germline loops: CDR1 SGHDT, CDR2 YYEEEE. CDR3: CASSPFRGKVYGYTF. The CDR3 DNA reads TGTGCCAGCAGCCCTTTCAGGGGGAAGGTCTATGGCTACACCTTC.

The V gene is TRBV6-1, the J gene TRBJ2-4; possibly TRBD2 for D (5 bases). The CDR3 spans 15 residues. V shed 3 bases and J shed 1 base, with 10 bases lying between them. Germline lookup yields CDR1 MNHNS and CDR2 SASEGT. For the CDR3, the DNA is TGTGCCAGCAGTGAGGGAACTAGGGCCAAAAACATTCAGTACTTC. It codes for CASSEGTRAKNIQYF.

The V and J genes are TRBV27 and TRBJ2-3, with 15 bases identical to TRBD2. This CDR3 has 16 residues. The ends lost 6 bases at V and 8 bases at J; junction bases unmatched: 9. Germline values: CDR1 MNHEY, CDR2 SMNVEV (reference sequence). The CDR3 spells CASRSWTSGGASTQYF. The CDR3 coding sequence is TGTGCCAGCAGATCCTGGACTAGCGGGGGGGCGAGTACGCAGTATTTT.

This clone was recorded once. This chain connects TRBV5-1 to TRBJ1-3; weak D call: TRBD1 (6 bases). This CDR3 is built from 16 residues. V gave up 4 bases and J gave up 2 bases, with 16 bases separating them. Germline V lookup: CDR1 SGHRS, CDR2 YFSETQ. The CDR3 sequence is CASSPLSTGAGNTIYF. The CDR3 DNA is TGCGCCAGCAGCCCGTTATCGACAGGAGCTGGAAACACCATATATTTT.

This clone was found once. The V and J genes are TRBV19 and TRBJ1-1; weak D call: TRBD1 (5 bases). The germline V and J ends were trimmed by 6 bases and 0 bases, with 14 bases remaining between them. Per germline, CDR1 LNHDA and CDR2 SQIVND (reference sequence). The CDR3 length is 15 residues. CDR3 nucleotides: TGTGCCAGTAGCGCCCCGGGACGGATGAACACTGAAGCTTTCTTT. This encodes CASSAPGRMNTEAFF.

This chain uses TRBV30 with TRBJ2-7, with a weak D call TRBD1 (7 bases). The germline CDR1 and CDR2 sequences are GTSNPN and SVGIG (reference sequence). Trimming stripped 4 bases from V and 2 bases from J, with 15 bases between. This CDR3 spans 14 amino acids. The CDR3 sequence is CAWTRQGGTYEQYF. Written as DNA, the CDR3 is TGTGCCTGGACCCGACAGGGAGGTACCTACGAGCAGTACTTC.

This chain's CDR3 is CASSLGPSGGPDTQYF. For the CDR3, the DNA is TGTGCCAGCAGCTTGGGACCTAGCGGGGGCCCAGATACGCAGTATTTT. V and J are TRBV5-6 and TRBJ2-3; 10 bases are a match to TRBD2. The CDR3 contains 16 residues. Germline V lookup: CDR1 SGHDT, CDR2 YYEEEE. V was clipped by 0 bases and J by 4 bases; unmatched bases: 5.

The chain joins TRBV7-3 to TRBJ2-3, with 9 bases that match TRBD2. The CDR3 runs 15 residues. Losses at the gene ends were 2 bases for V and 2 bases for J; bases not matched to a gene: 2. Germline CDR1 reads SGHTA; CDR2 reads FQGTGA. The CDR3 DNA is TGTGCCAGCAGCTTAGCGGGGGGGCACACAGATACGCAGTATTTT. Translated: CASSLAGGHTDTQYF.

The CDR3 here is CASSLDGSSYEQYF. Written as DNA, the CDR3 is TGTGCCAGCAGCTTAGATGGGAGCTCCTACGAGCAGTACTTC. This chain joins TRBV11-1 and TRBJ2-7; maybe TRBD2 (5 bases). V was trimmed by 1 base and J by 0 bases, leaving 7 bases between them. Germline V lookup: CDR1 SGHAT, CDR2 FQDESV (reference sequence). The CDR3 covers 14 residues.

The J gene is TRBJ2-7, the V gene TRBV5-4; a weak D match, TRBD2 (5 bases). Germline V gives CDR1 SGHNT, CDR2 YYREEE (reference sequence). The CDR3 has 14 amino acids. Trimming cost V 4 bases and J 7 bases, with 18 bases left between them. The CDR3 region is CASSPGGGRPEQYF. The CDR3 DNA follows: TGTGCCAGCAGCCCTGGTGGCGGGCGGCCGGAGCAGTACTTC.

The chain couples TRBV12-5 to TRBJ2-2, with 10 bases that match TRBD2. CDR3 length: 18 residues. In germline, CDR1 is LGHNT, CDR2 FRNRAP. V lost 7 bases, J lost 5 bases, and 16 bases stayed unmatched. CDR3 nucleotide sequence: TGTGCTAGTGCCCAGGGAGGGGTAGCGGGGGGACGGACCGGGGAGCTGTTTTTT. It translates to CASAQGGVAGGRTGELFF.

This sequence joins TRBV13 and TRBJ2-2; D is perhaps TRBD2 (5 bases). CDR3 length equals 15 residues. Germline V gene data show CDR1 as PRHDT and CDR2 as FYEKMQ (reference sequence). Deletions cut 0 bases from V and 5 bases from J, with 10 bases between. The CDR3 DNA reads TGTGCCAGCAGCTTAGGCCCGGGGTCTACCGGGGAGCTGTTTTTT. As protein: CASSLGPGSTGELFF.

This clone has a single count. This chain joins TRBV5-4 and TRBJ2-3; 7 nucleotides match TRBD1. Trimming removed 3 bases from V and 0 bases from J; junction bases left unmatched: 4. CDR3 length: 15 residues. The germline gives CDR1 SGHNT, CDR2 YYREEE (reference sequence). CDR3 in amino acids: CASSSGQSSTDTQYF. CDR3 sequence (DNA): TGTGCCAGCAGCTCGGGACAGTCTAGCACAGATACGCAGTATTTT. The variable domain in full, completed from reference TRBV5-4 and TRBJ2-3, reads ETGVTQSPTHLIKTRGQQVTLRCSSQSGHNTVSWYQQALGQGPQFIFQYYREEENGRGNFPPRFSGLQFPNYSSELNVNALELDDSALYLCASSSGQSSTDTQYFGPGTRLTVL.

The chain has TRBV6-5 and TRBJ2-2; D unresolved. The V and J ends lost 6 bases and 8 bases respectively, with 13 bases between them. Germline V gene lookup returns CDR1 MNHEY and CDR2 SVGAGI. This CDR3 is 13 amino acids long. CDR3 protein: CASRYTLGGELFF. The CDR3 coding sequence is TGTGCCAGCAGATACACCTTGGGGGGGGAGCTGTTTTTT.

The chain has TRBV18 and TRBJ1-1; D gene unclear. Germline CDR1 reads KGHSH; CDR2 reads LQKENI. The CDR3 length is 11 residues. V was pared by 3 bases and J by 11 bases, with 10 bases between. The CDR3 spells CASSPGREAFF. In DNA form, the CDR3 reads TGTGCCAGCTCACCCGGGAGGGAGGCTTTCTTT.